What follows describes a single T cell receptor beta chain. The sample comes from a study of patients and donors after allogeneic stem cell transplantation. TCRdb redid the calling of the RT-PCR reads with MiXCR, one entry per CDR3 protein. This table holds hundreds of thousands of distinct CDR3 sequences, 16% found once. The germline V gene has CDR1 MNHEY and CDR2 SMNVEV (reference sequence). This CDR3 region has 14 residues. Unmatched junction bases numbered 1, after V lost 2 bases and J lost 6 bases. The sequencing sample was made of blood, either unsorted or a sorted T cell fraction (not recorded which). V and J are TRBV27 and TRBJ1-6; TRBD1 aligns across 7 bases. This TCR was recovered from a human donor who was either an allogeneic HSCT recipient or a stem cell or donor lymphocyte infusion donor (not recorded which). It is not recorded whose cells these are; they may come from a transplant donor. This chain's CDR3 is CASSLEGANSPLHF. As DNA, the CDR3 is TGTGCCAGCAGTTTAGAGGGGGCTAATTCACCCCTCCACTTT.